Below are 23 T cell receptor beta chains sequenced from a single sample in a study of metastatic and nonmetastatic thyroid tumors. From the PCR reads, TCRdb re-called clones with MiXCR. Altogether tens of thousands of clones are present, 10% to 15% being singletons, with the ten largest covering around 11%. No patient received treatment before thyroid surgery. The sequenced sample was blood. These receptors all stem from a female donor with papillary thyroid cancer or a benign thyroid nodule (not recorded which). Some clones in this sample may be carry-over from other donors' samples.

Comments on this clone: This sequence may be a read error, since a much larger clone differs from it by one base. The chain has TRBV29-1 and TRBJ2-1, with a tentative D call TRBD2 (6 bases). This CDR3 region has 13 residues. Trimming removed 4 bases from V and 7 bases from J, with 14 bases in between. Germline values: CDR1 SQVTM, CDR2 ANQGSEA. CDR3 nucleotide sequence: TGCAGCGTTGTAGGCAGTGGAGGGAATGAGCAGTTCTTC. Amino acid sequence: CSVVGSGGNEQFF.

This clone was counted ten times or more. The rearrangement joins TRBV2 to TRBJ1-2; 7 bases line up with TRBD1. CDR3 length equals 14 residues. With 6 bases clipped from V and 7 bases from J, the junction kept 11 bases outside the gene matches. Per the germline V gene, CDR1 is SNHLY and CDR2 is FYNNEI. Written as DNA, the CDR3 is TGTGCCAGCAGCCAGGGGGGAGTTGTGGGTGGCTACACCTTC. Residues: CASSQGGVVGGYTF.

This clone showed up many times. This chain joins TRBV28 and TRBJ1-5; D is unresolved. Germline loops: CDR1 MDHEN, CDR2 SYDVKM. This CDR3 is built from 19 residues. Trimming took off 2 bases at V and 3 bases at J, with 23 bases between the two ends. This CDR3 is CASSLEVLAAQWANQPQHF. Written as DNA, the CDR3 is TGTGCCAGCAGTTTAGAGGTTTTGGCCGCTCAGTGGGCCAATCAGCCCCAGCATTTT. Full variable domain (rest looked up from reference TRBV28 and TRBJ1-5): DVKVTQSSRYLVKRTGEKVFLECVQDMDHENMFWYRQDPGLGLRLIYFSYDVKMKEKGDIPEGYSVSREKKERFSLILESASTNQTSMYLCASSLEVLAAQWANQPQHFGDGTRLSIL.

In this sample, this clone turned up many times. This sequence joins TRBV20-1 and TRBJ2-7; unclear D gene. The germline CDR1 and CDR2 sequences are DFQATT and SNEGSKA (reference sequence). V lost 3 bases and J 0 bases, leaving 3 bases between the germline ends. The CDR3 is 11 amino acids. For the CDR3, the DNA is TGCAGTGCTAGGGACTCCTACGAGCAGTACTTC. Residues: CSARDSYEQYF.

This clone was counted at least ten times. J is TRBJ1-6 and V is TRBV12-3 or TRBV12-4; unclear D gene. CDR3 length: 17 amino acids. V was cut by 6 bases and J by 0 bases, with 15 bases left in between. Written as DNA, the CDR3 is TGTGCCAGCAGCCCAGCCGGGTTGCTCTCCTATAATTCACCCCTCCACTTT. Protein product: CASSPAGLLSYNSPLHF.

The table lists this clone with a few counts. This chain links TRBV2 with TRBJ2-7; perhaps D is TRBD1 or TRBD2 (5 bases each). Germline V gene sequence: CDR1 SNHLY, CDR2 FYNNEI. The CDR3 spans 14 residues. V was pared by 7 bases and J by 3 bases, with 16 bases between. The CDR3 DNA sequence: TGTGCCAGCACCCCTCGGGGTGGGGGCTACGAGCAGTACTTC. Its translation is CASTPRGGGYEQYF.

This clone has a count of ten or more. V gene TRBV2 combines with J gene TRBJ2-2; D is unclear. CDR1 SNHLY and CDR2 FYNNEI come from the germline V gene. Trimming cost V 1 base and J 0 bases, with 6 bases left between them. CDR3 length: 15 residues. CDR3 nucleotide sequence: TGTGCCAGCAGTGAAGAGGGCGCGAACACCGGGGAGCTGTTTTTT. This gives the protein CASSEEGANTGELFF.

This clone has ten or more counts. The chain combines TRBV30 with TRBJ2-7; D may be TRBD1 (5 bases). Germline V CDR1 and CDR2: GTSNPN, SVGIG (reference sequence). The CDR3 consists of 15 residues. The V and J ends lost 2 bases and 0 bases respectively, with 14 bases between them. The DNA of the CDR3 is TGTGCCTGGAGTCAATGGGGCCAGGGCTCCTACGAGCAGTACTTC. It translates to CAWSQWGQGSYEQYF.

This clone was detected many times. The V gene is TRBV5-1, the J gene TRBJ2-7, with D unresolved. CDR1 SGHRS and CDR2 YFSETQ come from the germline V gene. The CDR3 has 17 amino acids. V lost 3 bases and J lost 0, with 19 bases in between. In DNA form, the CDR3 reads TGCGCCAGCAGCTCCCTCCCGGGCAGTCCCGACTCCTACGAGCAGTACTTC. Residues: CASSSLPGSPDSYEQYF. The full variable domain, in which reference TRBV5-1 and TRBJ2-7 provide the parts outside the CDR3, is KAGVTQTPRYLIKTRGQQVTLSCSPISGHRSVSWYQQTPGQGLQFLFEYFSETQRNKGNFPGRFSGRQFSNSRSEMNVSTLELGDSALYLCASSSLPGSPDSYEQYFGPGTRLTVT.

This clone was seen repeatedly, ten times or more. V and J are TRBV19 and TRBJ2-3; possible D gene TRBD1, 5 bases. Trimming removed 1 base at V and 6 bases at J, with 11 bases between. Germline V CDR1 and CDR2: LNHDA, SQIVND (reference sequence). The CDR3 consists of 14 residues. The CDR3 loop reads CASSIGTMKDTQYF. In nucleotides, the CDR3 is TGTGCCAGTAGTATAGGGACAATGAAGGATACGCAGTATTTT. The entire variable domain, with the rest obtained from reference TRBV19 and TRBJ2-3, is as follows: DGGITQSPKYLFRKEGQNVTLSCEQNLNHDAMYWYRQDPGQGLRLIYYSQIVNDFQKGDIAEGYSVSREKKESFPLTVTSAQKNPTAFYLCASSIGTMKDTQYFGPGTRLTVL.

In its sample, this clone was seen many times. The chain employs TRBV5-1 and TRBJ2-3, with a possible D match to TRBD2 (5 bases). This CDR3 contains 16 residues. The germline V and J ends were trimmed by 0 bases and 3 bases, with 14 bases remaining between them. Per germline, CDR1 SGHRS and CDR2 YFSETQ. The CDR3 DNA reads TGCGCCAGCAGCTTGGGAGGATCGACTATAACAGATACGCAGTATTTT. This codes for CASSLGGSTITDTQYF.

This clone was counted at least ten times. The J gene is TRBJ2-3, the V gene TRBV15; D is perhaps TRBD1 (5 bases). CDR1 and CDR2 from the germline V gene are LNHNV and YYDKDF (reference sequence). CDR3 length: 19 amino acids. Trimming took off 0 bases at V and 3 bases at J, with 22 bases between the two ends. CDR3 sequence: CATSRDSQARRANTDTQYF. CDR3 sequence (DNA): TGTGCCACCAGCAGAGATTCACAGGCTAGAAGGGCCAATACAGATACGCAGTATTTT.

The V call is TRBV6-2 or TRBV6-3, the J call TRBJ2-1; 8 bases map to TRBD2. Germline CDR1 is MNHEY and CDR2 is SVGEGT. V shed 10 bases and J 4 bases; nucleotides not matched to a gene: 15. The CDR3 extends over 16 amino acids. DNA for the CDR3: TGTGCCACCCAATCTTGGGGTAGCGGGAATTACAATGAGCAGTTCTTC. Translating gives CATQSWGSGNYNEQFF.

The chain carries TRBV5-1 and TRBJ2-6; D is unclear. In germline, CDR1 is SGHRS, CDR2 YFSETQ. V was pared by 0 bases and J by 1 base, with 11 bases between. The CDR3 loop spans 17 amino acids. CDR3 coding DNA: TGCGCCAGCAGCTTGGATATGTGGTGTTCTGGGGCCAACGTCCTGACTTTC. It codes for CASSLDMWCSGANVLTF.

Regarding this clone: A much larger clone differs from this one at a single base, so this may be a read error. The V gene is TRBV9, the J gene TRBJ2-3; maybe TRBD1 (6 bases). V lost 3 bases and J lost 6, with 14 bases in between. The CDR3 covers 14 residues. Germline loops: CDR1 SGDLS, CDR2 YYNGEE. The CDR3 DNA is TGTGCCAGCAGCGGAGACAGGAGTATTGATACGCAGTATTTT. This sequence encodes CASSGDRSIDTQYF.

This clone appeared a few times. A read error may be the cause here, since a much bigger clone is one base away. V is TRBV12-3 or TRBV12-4 and J is TRBJ2-3; 9 nucleotides agree with TRBD2. The CDR3 totals 15 residues. The ends lost 3 bases at V and 4 bases at J; junction bases unmatched: 5. In nucleotides, the CDR3 is TGTGCCAGCAGTTTTTTAGCGGGAGTCCCAGATACGCAGTATTTT. Protein: CASSFLAGVPDTQYF.

This clone was counted at least ten times. The chain combines TRBV5-1 with TRBJ2-3; 7 bases fit TRBD1. With 3 bases clipped from V and 0 bases from J, the junction kept 4 bases outside the gene matches. From germline, CDR1 is SGHRS and CDR2 YFSETQ. The CDR3 is 15 amino acids. CDR3 sequence: CASSSGQPSTDTQYF. CDR3 bases: TGCGCCAGCAGCTCGGGACAGCCTAGCACAGATACGCAGTATTTT. The complete variable domain, with remaining parts taken from reference TRBV5-1 and TRBJ2-3, reads KAGVTQTPRYLIKTRGQQVTLSCSPISGHRSVSWYQQTPGQGLQFLFEYFSETQRNKGNFPGRFSGRQFSNSRSEMNVSTLELGDSALYLCASSSGQPSTDTQYFGPGTRLTVL.

This clone occurred once. Compared with germline, one end of the junction differs, possibly owing to a read error. The V and J genes are TRBV10-3 and TRBJ2-2; weak D call: TRBD2 (5 bases). CDR3 length: 18 residues. Germline V gene data show CDR1 as ENHRY and CDR2 as SYGVKD. The CDR3 coding sequence is TGTGCCATCAGTGAGTCCCCCAAGTACCAGACGAACACCGGGGATCTGTTTTTT. This encodes CAISESPKYQTNTGDLFF.

Ten or more counts support this clone. The chain couples TRBV20-1 to TRBJ2-5; possible D gene TRBD2, 5 bases. CDR1 DFQATT and CDR2 SNEGSKA come from the germline V gene (reference sequence). Trimming took 6 bases from V and 1 from J, leaving 27 bases between them. CDR3 length equals 18 residues. This CDR3 is CSAPGSGRQKNFQETQYF. CDR3 DNA sequence: TGCAGTGCCCCGGGGTCGGGTCGACAAAAGAACTTCCAAGAGACCCAGTACTTC.

This clone was seen repeatedly, ten times or more. This chain links TRBV2 with TRBJ1-6, with TRBD1 matching over 11 bases. V was clipped by 7 bases and J by 1 base; unmatched bases: 9. Germline V gene data show CDR1 as SNHLY and CDR2 as FYNNEI. The CDR3 length is 18 residues. The CDR3 region has the DNA TGTGCCAGCAACAAACCCGGGACAGGGGGATCCTATAATTCACCCCTCCACTTT. It codes for CASNKPGTGGSYNSPLHF.

This clone was observed at least ten times. The CDR3 spells CASSMLNYNEQFF. CDR3 nucleotide sequence: TGTGCCAGTAGTATGCTGAACTACAATGAGCAGTTCTTC. The gene calls are TRBV19 and TRBJ2-1; no firm D call. The germline gives CDR1 LNHDA, CDR2 SQIVND (reference sequence). V dropped 3 bases and J dropped 3 bases, with 6 bases sitting between them. The CDR3 has 13 residues.

Note on this clone: A much more abundant neighbour one base away suggests this may be a read error. The chain couples TRBV3-1 to TRBJ2-2; D is uncertain. V gave up 2 bases and J gave up 4 bases, with 5 bases separating them. Germline V gene sequence: CDR1 LGHDT, CDR2 YNNKEL (reference sequence). The length of the CDR3 is 13 residues. The CDR3 region has the DNA TGTGCCAGCAGCCAATGTGTCACCGGGGAGCTGTTTTTT. It is translated as CASSQCVTGELFF.

V gene TRBV6-2 or TRBV6-3 combines with J gene TRBJ2-7; TRBD2 agrees at 12 bases. Germline V gene sequence: CDR1 MNHEY, CDR2 SVGEGT. This CDR3 spans 15 amino acids. The trim removed 2 bases at V and 7 bases at J, leaving 6 bases unmatched. Here the CDR3 reads CASSYRLAGAVEQYF. Here the CDR3 DNA reads TGTGCCAGCAGTTACCGACTAGCGGGAGCCGTGGAGCAGTACTTC.